Listed below are T cell receptor beta chains from one sample, sequenced in a study of cytomegalovirus exposure and HLA in healthy donors. The method was immunoSEQ multiplex PCR; TCRdb's version includes in-frame clones alone and lacks a portion of them. The sample contains about 180,000 clones, roughly four fifths of which appear only once. Material for sequencing was PBMCs. These TCRs come from a male donor in good health and CMV-seronegative. CDR3s include the opening cysteine and the closing phenylalanine or tryptophan. Fields, in order: clone size, J gene, D gene, V gene, CDR3 DNA, CDR3 protein. The D gene is left open where the match is weak. Clone size is shown for a subset of rows, as once, few, many or a class of expanded clone.

clone size: NA
J gene: TRBJ2-7
D gene: NA
V gene: TRBV7-9
CDR3 DNA: TGTGCCAGCAGCCCAGATCTAGCTAATGGGCAGTACTTC
CDR3 protein: CASSPDLANGQYF

clone size: NA
J gene: TRBJ1-5
D gene: NA
V gene: TRBV30
CDR3 DNA: TGTGCCTGGAGGGAAAAGGGCGGGCGAGGGCAGCCCCAGCATTTT
CDR3 protein: CAWREKGGRGQPQHF

clone size: NA
J gene: TRBJ2-3
D gene: TRBD2
V gene: TRBV2
CDR3 DNA: TGTGCCAGCAGGGGGAGGGACTACCGCACAGATACGCAGTATTTT
CDR3 protein: CASRGRDYRTDTQYF

clone size: NA
J gene: TRBJ1-5
D gene: NA
V gene: TRBV30
CDR3 DNA: TGTGCCTGGAGTCCCGACAGTAGCAATCAGCCCCAGCATTTT
CDR3 protein: CAWSPDSSNQPQHF

clone size: NA
J gene: TRBJ2-1
D gene: TRBD1
V gene: TRBV5-1
CDR3 DNA: TGCGCCAGCAGCTTCGGGACAGGAGATGAGCAGTTCTTC
CDR3 protein: CASSFGTGDEQFF

clone size: NA
J gene: TRBJ1-5
D gene: NA
V gene: TRBV5-1
CDR3 DNA: TGCGCCAGCAGCTTGGACCCGGGGGATCAGCCCCAGCATTTT
CDR3 protein: CASSLDPGDQPQHF

clone size: NA
J gene: TRBJ2-1
D gene: TRBD2
V gene: TRBV10-3
CDR3 DNA: TGTGCCACCTCCACAGGGGAGCGGGGGGAAAGTAATGAGCAGTTCTTC
CDR3 protein: CATSTGERGESNEQFF

clone size: NA
J gene: TRBJ2-7
D gene: TRBD2
V gene: TRBV15
CDR3 DNA: TGTGCCAGCAGACTAGCGGGAGAATCCTACGAGCAGTACTTC
CDR3 protein: CASRLAGESYEQYF

clone size: NA
J gene: TRBJ2-1
D gene: TRBD2
V gene: TRBV5-4
CDR3 DNA: TGTGCCAGCAGCGCTTATCTAGCGGGGGGACCCTACAATGAGCAGTTCTTC
CDR3 protein: CASSAYLAGGPYNEQFF

clone size: NA
J gene: TRBJ2-3
D gene: TRBD2
V gene: TRBV19
CDR3 DNA: TGTGCCAGTAGTGCGGGACTAGCGGATACGCAGTATTTT
CDR3 protein: CASSAGLADTQYF

clone size: NA
J gene: TRBJ1-2
D gene: NA
V gene: TRBV30
CDR3 DNA: TGTGCCTGGATGGATGAGGGTCGAGGTGGCTACACCTTC
CDR3 protein: CAWMDEGRGGYTF

clone size: NA
J gene: TRBJ1-5
D gene: NA
V gene: TRBV4-1
CDR3 DNA: TGCGCCAGCAGCCAAGGAGAGGGTAATCAGCCCCAGCATTTT
CDR3 protein: CASSQGEGNQPQHF

clone size: NA
J gene: TRBJ2-7
D gene: TRBD1
V gene: TRBV19
CDR3 DNA: TGTGCCAGTAGATCCGGGACAGACTACGAGCAGTACTTC
CDR3 protein: CASRSGTDYEQYF

clone size: once
J gene: TRBJ2-5
D gene: NA
V gene: TRBV7-3
CDR3 DNA: TGTGCCAGCAGCCAAACCTATCGAGAGACCCAGTACTTC
CDR3 protein: CASSQTYRETQYF

clone size: NA
J gene: TRBJ2-7
D gene: TRBD1
V gene: TRBV5-6
CDR3 DNA: TGTGCCAGCAGCTTGGGGGGACAGCCCTACGAGCAGTACTTC
CDR3 protein: CASSLGGQPYEQYF

clone size: NA
J gene: TRBJ2-7
D gene: TRBD1
V gene: TRBV18
CDR3 DNA: TGTGCCAGCTCACCGTACCGGGACAGGGCGTCCTACGAGCAGTACTTC
CDR3 protein: CASSPYRDRASYEQYF

clone size: few
J gene: TRBJ2-1
D gene: NA
V gene: TRBV5-4
CDR3 DNA: TGTGCCAGCAGCTTACGGGAGTTGAATGAGCAGTTCTTC
CDR3 protein: CASSLRELNEQFF

clone size: NA
J gene: TRBJ1-6
D gene: TRBD1
V gene: TRBV30
CDR3 DNA: TGTGCCTGGGGAGGCCGGGACAGGGGGTTGAGCTCCTATAATTCACCCCTCCACTTT
CDR3 protein: CAWGGRDRGLSSYNSPLHF

clone size: NA
J gene: TRBJ1-6
D gene: TRBD1
V gene: TRBV6-5
CDR3 DNA: TGTGCCAGCAGTCCCGGAGGGACAGCGAATTCACCCCTCCACTTT
CDR3 protein: CASSPGGTANSPLHF

clone size: NA
J gene: TRBJ1-3
D gene: NA
V gene: TRBV5-1
CDR3 DNA: TGCGCCAGCAGCTTGACTGCAGGCTCTGGAAACACCATATATTTT
CDR3 protein: CASSLTAGSGNTIYF

clone size: NA
J gene: TRBJ1-2
D gene: NA
V gene: TRBV6-5
CDR3 DNA: TGTGCCAGCATCACCGGCGGAATAACTAACTATGGCTACACCTTC
CDR3 protein: CASITGGITNYGYTF

clone size: NA
J gene: TRBJ1-1
D gene: TRBD1
V gene: TRBV27
CDR3 DNA: TGTGCCAGCAGCCGGGACAGATTGAACACTGAAGCTTTCTTT
CDR3 protein: CASSRDRLNTEAFF

clone size: NA
J gene: TRBJ1-4
D gene: TRBD1
V gene: TRBV7-2
CDR3 DNA: TGTGCCAGCAGCTCCCAAGGGGGCGGTGGTGAAAAACTGTTTTTT
CDR3 protein: CASSSQGGGGEKLFF

clone size: NA
J gene: TRBJ2-7
D gene: TRBD1
V gene: TRBV30
CDR3 DNA: TGTGCCTGGAGTGAAGGGACAGTCTCCTACGAGCAGTACTTC
CDR3 protein: CAWSEGTVSYEQYF

clone size: once
J gene: TRBJ1-1
D gene: TRBD1
V gene: TRBV5-4
CDR3 DNA: TGTGCCAGCAGCAGCAGGGGGCGAGGGAACACTGAAGCTTTCTTT
CDR3 protein: CASSSRGRGNTEAFF

clone size: NA
J gene: TRBJ2-5
D gene: TRBD2
V gene: TRBV4-1
CDR3 DNA: TGCGCCAGCAGCCAAGATGGAATACAGCGGGGGGCCAGGGGGACCCAGTACTTC
CDR3 protein: CASSQDGIQRGARGTQYF

clone size: NA
J gene: TRBJ1-5
D gene: NA
V gene: TRBV7-8
CDR3 DNA: TGTGCCAGCAGCCGCTTCAGGGCCGTCAATCAGCCCCAGCATTTT
CDR3 protein: CASSRFRAVNQPQHF

clone size: NA
J gene: TRBJ1-1
D gene: TRBD1
V gene: TRBV25-1
CDR3 DNA: TGTGCCAGCAGTGAAGGGGACAGTATGAACACTGAAGCTTTCTTT
CDR3 protein: CASSEGDSMNTEAFF

clone size: NA
J gene: TRBJ2-3
D gene: NA
V gene: TRBV2
CDR3 DNA: TGTGCCAGCAGTCGTCTCCAGGGAGGTTTCACAGATACGCAGTATTTT
CDR3 protein: CASSRLQGGFTDTQYF

clone size: NA
J gene: TRBJ1-5
D gene: NA
V gene: TRBV9
CDR3 DNA: TGTGCCAGCAGCGGCGGGGGACCCAATCAGCCCCAGCATTTT
CDR3 protein: CASSGGGPNQPQHF

clone size: NA
J gene: TRBJ1-6
D gene: NA
V gene: TRBV19
CDR3 DNA: TGTGCCAGTAGTATGTTTCGTGTAGATTCACCCCTCCACTTT
CDR3 protein: CASSMFRVDSPLHF

clone size: NA
J gene: TRBJ2-3
D gene: TRBD1
V gene: TRBV5-4
CDR3 DNA: TGTGCCAGCAGCGAGACAGGGGGATCCACAGATACGCAGTATTTT
CDR3 protein: CASSETGGSTDTQYF

clone size: NA
J gene: TRBJ2-1
D gene: TRBD2
V gene: TRBV19
CDR3 DNA: TGTGCCAGTAGGGTGGGACTAGCGGGAGGGAGCTATGAGCAGTTCTTC
CDR3 protein: CASRVGLAGGSYEQFF

clone size: NA
J gene: TRBJ1-1
D gene: NA
V gene: TRBV10-3
CDR3 DNA: TGTGCCATCAGATCGACAGGCGACACTGAAGCTTTCTTT
CDR3 protein: CAIRSTGDTEAFF

clone size: once
J gene: TRBJ2-1
D gene: TRBD2
V gene: TRBV12-5
CDR3 DNA: TGTGCTAGTGGCTATCGACTAGCCTCCTACAATGAGCAGTTCTTC
CDR3 protein: CASGYRLASYNEQFF

clone size: NA
J gene: TRBJ2-1
D gene: TRBD2
V gene: TRBV19
CDR3 DNA: TGTGCCAGTAGTATCCAGCGGGAGGGGGTTGAGCAGTTCTTC
CDR3 protein: CASSIQREGVEQFF

clone size: NA
J gene: TRBJ2-3
D gene: TRBD1
V gene: TRBV9
CDR3 DNA: TGTGCCAGCAGCGTAGGGACAGGGCCCACAGATACGCAGTATTTT
CDR3 protein: CASSVGTGPTDTQYF

clone size: NA
J gene: TRBJ1-2
D gene: NA
V gene: TRBV4-3
CDR3 DNA: TGCGCCAGCAGCCAAGTTAATTTCCGGGACACCGCCCTTTTCGGCTATGGCTACACCTTC
CDR3 protein: CASSQVNFRDTALFGYGYTF

clone size: NA
J gene: TRBJ2-5
D gene: TRBD1
V gene: TRBV9
CDR3 DNA: TGTGCCAGCAGCGTTAAGGGACAGCAAGAGACCCAGTACTTC
CDR3 protein: CASSVKGQQETQYF

clone size: NA
J gene: TRBJ2-1
D gene: NA
V gene: TRBV27
CDR3 DNA: TGTGCCAGCAGTTCCAGGTACAATGAGCAGTTCTTC
CDR3 protein: CASSSRYNEQFF

clone size: once
J gene: TRBJ2-1
D gene: TRBD2
V gene: TRBV6-1
CDR3 DNA: TGTGCCACCTGGGGGGGAGGTCCGTACAATGAGCAGTTCTTC
CDR3 protein: CATWGGGPYNEQFF